This T cell receptor beta chain was observed in a study of blood T cell repertoires in COVID-19. The data were produced by immunoSEQ multiplex PCR, yet TCRdb's version contains in-frame clones alone and is incomplete. The top ten hold less than 11% of the sample, which has about 320,000 clones, about nine tenths seen once. This clone showed up just a few times. Participants were aged about 18 to 100 years, lived in 24 US areas, and enrolled virtually. Trimming removed 6 bases from V and 9 bases from J; junction bases left unmatched: 8. From germline, CDR1 is SEHNR and CDR2 FQNEAQ (reference sequence). This CDR3 is 15 amino acids long.

The genes are TRBV7-9 and TRBJ2-1; 13 nucleotides match TRBD2. The material sequenced was PBMCs or T cells enriched from blood (not recorded which). The TCR originated in a young woman who had recovered from COVID-19. The CDR3 here is CASRGGLAGSLEQFF. For the CDR3, the DNA is TGTGCCAGCAGAGGGGGACTAGCGGGATCGCTTGAGCAGTTCTTC.